This entry lists 6 T cell receptor beta chains sequenced from one sample in a study of molecular identifiers for immune sequencing clone quantification. TCRdb ran MiXCR on the PCR reads and lists one entry per CDR3 protein. The table lists about 320,000 distinct CDR3 sequences, about 21% of them singletons, with approximately 0.83% in the top ten. The specimen sequenced was naive CD8+ T cells from blood, with Jurkat cell RNA spiked in. Subset: FACS-sorted CD8+CD4-CCR7+CD45RA+ naive T cells. These receptors came from a human donor in good health. Some libraries in this study had Jurkat cell RNA spiked in.

In its sample, this clonotype was seen many times. The CDR3 protein is CASSPGTAYEQYF. The DNA for the CDR3 is TGTGCCAGCAGCCCCGGGACAGCCTACGAGCAGTACTTC. The rearrangement joins TRBV11-2 to TRBJ2-7; the match to TRBD1 covers 7 bases. The junction had 3 bases not matched to a gene; V was cut back by 5 bases and J by 2 bases. CDR1 and CDR2 (germline): SGHAT, FQNNGV. This CDR3 is built from 13 residues.

In its sample, this clonotype was seen many times. The gene calls are TRBV4-1 and TRBJ2-3; TRBD1 might be the D (6 bases). Trimming left V 0 bases short and J 2 bases short, with 12 bases between. The CDR3 is made up of 16 amino acids. Per the germline V gene, CDR1 is MGHRA and CDR2 is YSYEKL. The CDR3 nucleotides read TGCGCCAGCAGCCAAGACTCAGGGGCCTACACAGATACGCAGTATTTT. This sequence encodes CASSQDSGAYTDTQYF.

This clonotype appeared many times. The rearrangement uses TRBV6-6 and TRBJ2-7; maybe TRBD2 (6 bases). The V gene's germline CDR1 is MNHNY and CDR2 SVGAGI (reference sequence). The V end lost 2 bases, the J end lost 5 bases, and 13 bases lay between the germline ends. CDR3 length: 14 amino acids. CDR3 nucleotides: TGTGCCAGCAGTTACACGGGGGTGGTGGACGAGCAGTACTTC. It yields the protein CASSYTGVVDEQYF.

Regarding this clonotype: This may arise from a read error, as a much more abundant clone is one base away. The chain carries TRBV6-5 and TRBJ1-2; tentative D call: TRBD1 (5 bases). Germline assignment: CDR1 MNHEY and CDR2 SVGAGI. The CDR3 is made up of 14 amino acids. The CDR3 sequence: CVSRDLAENYGYTF. For the CDR3, the DNA is TGTGTCAGCAGGGATCTAGCCGAGAACTATGGCTACACCTTC.

Comment on this clonotype: This clone may be a read error of a much larger clone one base away. This chain connects TRBV13 to TRBJ2-7; 7 nucleotides match TRBD2. This CDR3 comprises 17 residues. Trimming took 4 bases from V and 0 from J; bases not matched to a gene: 12. Germline assignment: CDR1 PRHDT and CDR2 FYEKMQ (reference sequence). In nucleotides, the CDR3 is TGTGCCAGCAGCTGCCAGTCGGGGGGTAGGGCCTCCTACGAGCAGTACTTC. It encodes CASSCQSGGRASYEQYF.

On this clonotype itself: This may come from a read error, since a much larger clone is one base off. The CDR3 region is CASSSWGGNEKLFF. The CDR3 bases are TGTGCCAGCAGCTCCTGGGGAGGAAATGAAAAACTGTTTTTT. The V call is TRBV5-4, the J call TRBJ1-4; D call uncertain. The CDR3 consists of 14 residues. The germline gives CDR1 SGHNT, CDR2 YYREEE (reference sequence). The V gene lost 3 bases and the J gene lost 5 bases, with 11 bases spanning the gap.